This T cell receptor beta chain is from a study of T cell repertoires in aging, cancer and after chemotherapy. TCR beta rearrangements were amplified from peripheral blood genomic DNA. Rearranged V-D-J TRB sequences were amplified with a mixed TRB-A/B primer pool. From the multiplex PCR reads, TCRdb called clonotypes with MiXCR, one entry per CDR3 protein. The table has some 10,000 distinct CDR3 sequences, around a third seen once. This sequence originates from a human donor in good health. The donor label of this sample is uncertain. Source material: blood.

CDR3 residues: CASSLGAQYF. The CDR3 nucleotides read TGTGCCAGCAGCTTAGGGGCCCAGTACTTC. The gene calls are TRBV11-1 and TRBJ2-5, with D unresolved. V lost 1 base and J lost 9, with 3 bases in between. There are 10 residues in the CDR3. Germline-derived CDR1 and CDR2 are SGHAT and FQDESV (reference sequence).